These T cell receptor beta chains were read from a single sample in a study of chemoradiotherapy in HPV16-positive cancers. The protocol was immunoSEQ multiplex PCR, while the TCRdb copy is restricted to in-frame clones and leaves out a portion. The sample has 750 to 900 clones; about 87% are singletons. Source: tumor tissue, taken from a patient who underwent chemoradiotherapy. These receptors came from a human donor with HPV-associated anogenital cancer. CDR3s include the opening cysteine and the closing phenylalanine or tryptophan. The D gene is left open where the match is weak. Some rows mark clone size as missing; the rest say once, few, many or name a class of expanded clone.

D gene	V gene	clone size	J gene	CDR3 DNA	CDR3 protein
NA	TRBV7-8	few	TRBJ1-1	TGTGCCAGCAGCTTAGAGCCTGTGAACACTGAAGCTTTCTTT	CASSLEPVNTEAFF
NA	TRBV7-9	NA	TRBJ2-5	TGTGCCAGCAGCCCTCTCCCTGCAGGAGGAGGAGAGACCCAGTACTTC	CASSPLPAGGGETQYF
NA	TRBV6-1	NA	TRBJ1-5	TGTGCCAGCGACAGGAGCAATCAGCCCCAGCATTTT	CASDRSNQPQHF
TRBD1	TRBV5-1	once	TRBJ2-7	TGCGCCAGCAGCTTGGCCTCTAGGGACAGGGGGCCCTACGAGCAGTACTTC	CASSLASRDRGPYEQYF
NA	TRBV16	NA	TRBJ1-2	TGTGCCAGCAGCCAAAGCGCAGTTTGGGGCTACACCTTC	CASSQSAVWGYTF
NA	TRBV27	NA	TRBJ2-7	TGTGCCAGCAGTTTATTCGGGAATCGGGGACTCGGCGAGCAGTACTTC	CASSLFGNRGLGEQYF
NA	TRBV6-1	NA	TRBJ2-5	TGTGCCAGCAGTGATTCAAAGACCCAGTACTTC	CASSDSKTQYF
NA	TRBV11-2	once	TRBJ2-1	TGTGCCAGCAGCTTCCGGACAAGCTCCTACAATGAGCAGTTCTTC	CASSFRTSSYNEQFF
NA	TRBV6-5	NA	TRBJ2-1	TGTGCCAGCAGCGTAGACTCAGGGTACGAGCAGTTCTTC	CASSVDSGYEQFF
NA	TRBV7-8	NA	TRBJ1-5	TGTGCCAGCAGCTTAGAGGAGGGCCCCGATCAGCCCCAGCATTTT	CASSLEEGPDQPQHF
NA	TRBV15	NA	TRBJ2-1	TGTGCCACCAGCAGAACTTCTCGGATGGGGCCTGAGCAGTTCTTC	CATSRTSRMGPEQFF
NA	TRBV9	NA	TRBJ2-1	TGTGCCAGCAGCGTAGACCCCGGCCAGGGTGAGCAGTTCTTC	CASSVDPGQGEQFF
NA	TRBV5-1	NA	TRBJ2-1	TGCGCCAGCAGCTTGTATTACAATGAGCAGTTCTTC	CASSLYYNEQFF
TRBD2	TRBV6-4	NA	TRBJ2-5	TGTGCCAGCAGTGACCTCCTTCTAGCGGGGACCAAAGAGACCCAGTACTTC	CASSDLLLAGTKETQYF
TRBD2	TRBV7-9	NA	TRBJ2-7	TGTGCCAGCAGTTGGACTAGCAAGGAGCAGTACTTC	CASSWTSKEQYF
NA	TRBV5-1	NA	TRBJ2-1	TGCGCCAGCAACCCACAGGGCTTAAACAATGAGCAGTTCTTC	CASNPQGLNNEQFF
NA	TRBV19	NA	TRBJ1-5	TGTGCCACCTGTGAGGCCAATCAGCCCCAGCATTTT	CATCEANQPQHF
NA	TRBV7-9	NA	TRBJ1-3	TGTGCCAGCAGCTTTGGGCAGGTTAACACCATATATTTT	CASSFGQVNTIYF
TRBD1	TRBV5-6	NA	TRBJ2-1	TGTGCCAGCAGCTTGGGGCAGGGGGCCTACAATGAGCAGTTCTTC	CASSLGQGAYNEQFF
TRBD1	TRBV2	once	TRBJ1-5	TGTGCCAGCACCCGGGGACAGGGAGGGACCAATCAGCCCCAGCATTTT	CASTRGQGGTNQPQHF
NA	TRBV18	NA	TRBJ2-5	TGTGCCAGCTCACCCCTAGGGGAGACCCAGTACTTC	CASSPLGETQYF
TRBD1	TRBV5-1	NA	TRBJ1-1	TGCGCCAGCAGCTTGGCAGGGGGCTGGGGAAACACTGAAGCTTTCTTT	CASSLAGGWGNTEAFF
NA	TRBV15	NA	TRBJ2-7	TGTGCCACAGGGACCAGTGCTGGAACCTACGAGCAGTACTTC	CATGTSAGTYEQYF
NA	TRBV2	NA	TRBJ1-2	TGTGCCAGCAGTGAACGCAGGGGCGATAGTGGCTACACCTTC	CASSERRGDSGYTF
TRBD1	TRBV12-5	NA	TRBJ2-1	TGTGCTAGTGGTACAAGACAGGGGTACAATGAGCAGTTCTTC	CASGTRQGYNEQFF
TRBD2	TRBV28	NA	TRBJ2-1	TGTGCCAGCAGAAATTGGGACTACTACAATGAGCAGTTCTTC	CASRNWDYYNEQFF
TRBD1	TRBV7-8	few	TRBJ1-4	TGTGCCAGCAGCGCCTCAGGGACAGGGCGCGAAAAACTGTTTTTT	CASSASGTGREKLFF
NA	TRBV27	NA	TRBJ2-6	TGTGCCAGCAGTTTGACCGGGGGCAGCTCTGGGGCCAACGTCCTGACTTTC	CASSLTGGSSGANVLTF
NA	TRBV4-1	NA	TRBJ1-6	TGCGCCAGCAGCCCAGAGGAGAATTCACCCCTCCACTTT	CASSPEENSPLHF
TRBD1	TRBV19	few	TRBJ2-3	TGTGCCAGTAGTACGCTTTCGGGACAGTACAAATTCACAGATACGCAGTATTTT	CASSTLSGQYKFTDTQYF
TRBD2	TRBV28	NA	TRBJ2-7	TGTGCCAGCAGTTCCGCCCTAACGGGGGGACGCGAGCAGTACTTC	CASSSALTGGREQYF